The entry that follows covers one T cell receptor (beta chain) sequence. The antigen remains unidentified. Three rounds of nested PCR, following a modified ARM-PCR protocol, produced the TCRbeta library. TCRdb called the multiplex PCR reads again in MiXCR, with one record for every CDR3 protein. This table holds 100,000 or so distinct CDR3 sequences, 75% to 85% found once. Between the trimmed V and J ends, which lost 7 bases and 2 bases, there was a span of 15 bases. There are 15 residues in the CDR3. CDR1 and CDR2 (germline): SNHLY, FYNNEI. The data originate from a study of tumor and adjacent non-tumor tissue in lung cancer. Points from the study as a whole: Shorter survival was associated with higher TCR diversity in tumors. Compared with tumor, normal lung showed significantly lower TCR diversity.

No cell sorting was done before RNA was extracted from the tissue. This non-tumor lung sample came from over 3 cm beyond the tumor edge. Sequencing input: distant non-tumor lung tissue. This chain connects TRBV2 to TRBJ1-5; TRBD1 might be the D (6 bases). The source is a man in his 60s with small cell lung cancer. DNA of the CDR3: TGTGCCAGCACCAGGACAGTAGATGGCAATCAGCCCCAGCATTTT. It encodes CASTRTVDGNQPQHF. The full variable domain, its missing parts supplied by reference TRBV2 and TRBJ1-5, is EPEVTQTPSHQVTQMGQEVILRCVPISNHLYFYWYRQILGQKVEFLVSFYNNEISEKSEIFDDQFSVERPDGSNFTLKIRSTKLEDSAMYFCASTRTVDGNQPQHFGDGTRLSIL.